The clone carrying this TCR beta chain was detected a few times. The CDR3 has 14 amino acids. V was pared by 2 bases and J by 4 bases, with 12 bases between. Germline CDR1 SGHRS, CDR2 YFSETQ. No fewer than 6 million PBMCs went into each sample. This sample was taken from a study of blood T cells in healthy people across ages. With a J-beta primer mix and a sample-barcoded 5' primer, a second PCR ran roughly 7 to 11 cycles. TCRdb called the 5' RACE reads again in MiXCR, with one record for every CDR3 protein. Here the sample spans over a million distinct CDR3 sequences, 25% being singletons. This sample also belongs to another study, concerning T cells of mothers and their children. From that study: Over 8 million reads per mother and around 3 million per child were obtained.

The chain uses TRBV5-1 and TRBJ1-2, with D unresolved. The sequenced material came from blood. This TCR was sampled from a girl aged 2-10 years in good health. The CDR3 loop reads CASSLLQGGYGYTF. For the CDR3, the DNA is TGCGCCAGCAGCTTATTGCAAGGCGGCTATGGCTACACCTTC.